The rows below give T cell receptor beta chains drawn from one sample of a study of STAT3 mutations in large granular lymphocyte leukemia. Assay used: immunoSEQ multiplex PCR; TCRdb lists only in-frame clones, some missing. The sample lists about 12,000 clones; over 75% were seen once. Sequencing was performed on peripheral blood mononuclear cells. These receptors all come from a man older than 75 with T-cell large granular lymphocyte leukemia. Some clones in this sample may be carry-over from other donors' samples. CDR3s include the opening cysteine and the closing phenylalanine or tryptophan. A D gene is named only where the DNA matches it firmly. Clone size is given for some rows only: seen once, a few or many times, or a class if the clone is expanded.

V gene	CDR3 length	clone size	J gene	D gene	CDR3 DNA	CDR3 protein
TRBV7-9	15	NA	TRBJ1-1	NA	TGTGCCAGCAGCCCGAACACAGGGATGGGCACTGAAGCTTTCTTT	CASSPNTGMGTEAFF
TRBV12-5	11	NA	TRBJ2-3	NA	TGTGCTAGTGGTTTGGCGGGTACGCAGTATTTT	CASGLAGTQYF
TRBV2	16	NA	TRBJ1-6	NA	TGTGCCAGCAGTGAAGCCCAGACAGGAAATAATTCACCCCTCCACTTT	CASSEAQTGNNSPLHF
TRBV7-9	12	NA	TRBJ2-7	NA	TGTGCCAGCAGCTTCACAGGGTACGAGCAGTACTTC	CASSFTGYEQYF
TRBV7-9	14	few	TRBJ2-7	TRBD1	TGTGCCAGCAGCTTAGACGGGACAGCCTACGAGCAGTACTTC	CASSLDGTAYEQYF
TRBV5-6	13	NA	TRBJ1-3	NA	TGTGCCAGCAGCGGCTGGGTCGGAAACACCATATATTTT	CASSGWVGNTIYF
TRBV5-1	14	NA	TRBJ2-7	TRBD1	TGCGCCAGCAGCTGGGGACAGACCTCCTACGAGCAGTACTTC	CASSWGQTSYEQYF
TRBV7-9	15	NA	TRBJ2-7	TRBD1	TGTGCCAGCAGCTTAGAACAGGGGCCCTACTACGAGCAGTACTTC	CASSLEQGPYYEQYF
TRBV27	12	NA	TRBJ2-1	NA	TGTGCCAGCAGCCCGCAGGGCGGTGAGCAGTTCTTC	CASSPQGGEQFF
TRBV7-9	14	NA	TRBJ1-6	NA	TGTGCCAGCAGCCAAGTAATCACAAATTCACCCCTCCACTTT	CASSQVITNSPLHF
TRBV11-2	12	once	TRBJ2-4	TRBD1	TGTGCCAGCAGCTTGACAGGGAACATTCAGTACTTC	CASSLTGNIQYF
TRBV5-5	15	NA	TRBJ1-2	NA	TGTGCCAGCAGCCCCGCCGAGGTCCCCAACTATGGCTACACCTTC	CASSPAEVPNYGYTF
TRBV7-9	15	NA	TRBJ1-4	TRBD1	TGTGCCAGCAGCCGAACACAGGGGTTGGATGAAAAACTGTTTTTT	CASSRTQGLDEKLFF
TRBV28	15	NA	TRBJ1-2	NA	TGTGCCAGCAGTTTAGTTGCTTCCGGGATCTATGGCTACACCTTC	CASSLVASGIYGYTF
TRBV6-1	15	NA	TRBJ1-3	TRBD1	TGTGCCAGCAGTGTGGGGACAGGGTCTGGAAACACCATATATTTT	CASSVGTGSGNTIYF
TRBV5-4	14	NA	TRBJ2-5	TRBD1	TGTGCCAGCCAGGACACAGGGGGGCTAGAGACCCAGTACTTC	CASQDTGGLETQYF
TRBV18	14	NA	TRBJ1-1	NA	TGTGCCAGCTCACCACCGGCCAGGAACACTGAAGCTTTCTTT	CASSPPARNTEAFF
TRBV28	13	NA	TRBJ2-3	NA	TGTGCCAGCACTTTACAGCGTCGGGGTACGCAGTATTTT	CASTLQRRGTQYF
TRBV18	16	NA	TRBJ2-1	NA	TGTGCCAGCTCACCAGACCGGGACATAACCTACAATGAGCAGTTCTTC	CASSPDRDITYNEQFF
TRBV7-9	15	NA	TRBJ2-2	TRBD1	TGTGCCAGCAGCTCAGGACAGGGGAGCACCGGGGAGCTGTTTTTT	CASSSGQGSTGELFF
TRBV18	15	NA	TRBJ2-3	NA	TGTGCCAGCTCACCACTACCGCGAGGCACAGATACGCAGTATTTT	CASSPLPRGTDTQYF
TRBV5-1	11	NA	TRBJ2-3	NA	TGCGCCAGCAGCTATTTGGATACGCAGTATTTT	CASSYLDTQYF
TRBV7-9	14	few	TRBJ2-1	NA	TGTGCCAGCAGCCCTGGGGATTTCAACAATGAGCAGTTCTTC	CASSPGDFNNEQFF
TRBV28	12	NA	TRBJ2-1	TRBD2	TGTGGGTCCTTAGCGGGGGGCGGTGAGCAGTTCTTC	CGSLAGGGEQFF
TRBV4-1	15	NA	TRBJ2-7	NA	TGCGCCAGCAGCCAGGAGGAGGGGGTCTCCTACGAGCAGTACTTC	CASSQEEGVSYEQYF
TRBV30	14	NA	TRBJ2-7	NA	TGTGCCTGGAGTGGAGGGGCCCCTTCCTACGAGCAGTACTTC	CAWSGGAPSYEQYF
TRBV7-8	15	NA	TRBJ2-1	TRBD2	TGTGCCAGCAGCTCCCGACTAGCGGGGGGGCATGAGCAGTTCTTC	CASSSRLAGGHEQFF
TRBV18	17	NA	TRBJ2-5	TRBD2	TGTGCCAGCTCACCTGTTGCTAGCGGGGCAATCCAAGAGACCCAGTACTTC	CASSPVASGAIQETQYF
TRBV5-4	16	NA	TRBJ2-3	NA	TGTGCCAGCAGCTTGGGGGCTGGACAAGGAACTCATACGCAGTATTTT	CASSLGAGQGTHTQYF
TRBV28	13	few	TRBJ1-2	NA	TGTGCCAGCAGTACGACGGTTAACTATGGCTACACCTTC	CASSTTVNYGYTF
TRBV28	15	NA	TRBJ2-1	TRBD2	TGTGCCAGCAGTCCTAGCGGCACCCCCCACAATGAGCAGTTCTTC	CASSPSGTPHNEQFF
TRBV6-1	15	NA	TRBJ2-3	TRBD2	TGTGCCAGCAGTGAACGGGCGGGGGGCCGTGGTACGCAGTATTTT	CASSERAGGRGTQYF
TRBV28	13	NA	TRBJ2-5	NA	TGTGCCAGCAGTTCGGGCCACCAAGAGACCCAGTACTTC	CASSSGHQETQYF
TRBV12-5	13	NA	TRBJ1-5	TRBD1	TGTGCTAGCAGCAGGGGGGGCAATCAGCCCCAGCATTTT	CASSRGGNQPQHF
TRBV7-3	15	many	TRBJ2-3	TRBD2	TGTGCCAGCAGACTGACTAGCGGGGGGACAGATACGCAGTATTTT	CASRLTSGGTDTQYF
TRBV28	12	NA	TRBJ2-2	NA	TGTGCCAGCAGTTTCGAGACCGGGGAGCTGTTTTTT	CASSFETGELFF
TRBV18	14	NA	TRBJ2-5	NA	TGTGCCAGCTCACTGGGACGCTCCGTCGAGACCCAGTACTTC	CASSLGRSVETQYF
TRBV5-5	18	NA	TRBJ1-5	NA	TGTGCCAGCAGCTTCGAAATCGGGCAGGGTCAAGGCAATCAGCCCCAGCATTTT	CASSFEIGQGQGNQPQHF
TRBV6-6	13	NA	TRBJ1-5	TRBD1	TGTGCCAGCGGGACAGCTAACAATCAGCCCCAGCATTTT	CASGTANNQPQHF
TRBV5-4	14	few	TRBJ1-6	NA	TGTGCCAGCAGCTTCGAGGGGAGAAATTCACCCCTCCACTTT	CASSFEGRNSPLHF